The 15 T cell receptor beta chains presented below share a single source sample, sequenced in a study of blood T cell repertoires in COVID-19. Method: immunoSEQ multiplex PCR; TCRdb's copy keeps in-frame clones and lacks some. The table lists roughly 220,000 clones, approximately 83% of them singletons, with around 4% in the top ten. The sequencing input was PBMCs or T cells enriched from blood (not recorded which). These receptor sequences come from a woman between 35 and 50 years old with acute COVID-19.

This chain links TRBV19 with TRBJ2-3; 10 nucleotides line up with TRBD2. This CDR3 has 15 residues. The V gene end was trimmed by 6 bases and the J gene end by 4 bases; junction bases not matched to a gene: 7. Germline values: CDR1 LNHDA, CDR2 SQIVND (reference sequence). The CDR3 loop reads CASRSSGRGSDTQYF. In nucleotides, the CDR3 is TGTGCCAGTAGGTCTAGCGGGAGAGGGTCAGATACGCAGTATTTT.

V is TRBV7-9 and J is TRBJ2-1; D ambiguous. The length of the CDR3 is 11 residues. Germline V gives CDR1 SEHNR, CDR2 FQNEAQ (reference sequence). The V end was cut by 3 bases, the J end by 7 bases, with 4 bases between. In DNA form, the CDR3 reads TGTGCCAGCAGCTTTGCGAATGAGCAGTTCTTC. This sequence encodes CASSFANEQFF.

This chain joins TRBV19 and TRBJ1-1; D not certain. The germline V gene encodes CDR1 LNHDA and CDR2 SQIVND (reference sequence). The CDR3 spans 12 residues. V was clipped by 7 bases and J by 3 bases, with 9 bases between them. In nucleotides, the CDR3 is TGTGCCAGTACCTACGGAGACACTGAAGCTTTCTTT. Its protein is CASTYGDTEAFF.

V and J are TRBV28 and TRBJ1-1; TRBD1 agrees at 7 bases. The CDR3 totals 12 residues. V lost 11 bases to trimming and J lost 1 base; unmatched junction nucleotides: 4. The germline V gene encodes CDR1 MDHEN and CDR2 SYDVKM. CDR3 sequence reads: CAARGPNTEAFF. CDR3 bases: TGTGCCGCTAGGGGGCCGAACACTGAAGCTTTCTTT.

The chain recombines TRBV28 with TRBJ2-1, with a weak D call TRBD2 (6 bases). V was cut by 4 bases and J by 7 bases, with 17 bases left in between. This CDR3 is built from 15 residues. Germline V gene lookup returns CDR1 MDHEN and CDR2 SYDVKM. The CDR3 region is CASSSQRAGLNEQFF. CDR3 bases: TGTGCCAGCAGTTCTCAGCGGGCCGGGCTAAATGAGCAGTTCTTC.

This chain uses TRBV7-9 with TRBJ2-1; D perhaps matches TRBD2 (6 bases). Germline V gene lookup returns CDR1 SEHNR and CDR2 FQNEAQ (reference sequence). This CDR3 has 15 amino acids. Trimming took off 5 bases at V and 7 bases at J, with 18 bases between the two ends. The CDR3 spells CASSLVTGEGNEQFF. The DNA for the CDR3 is TGTGCCAGCAGCCTAGTGACGGGAGAAGGTAATGAGCAGTTCTTC.

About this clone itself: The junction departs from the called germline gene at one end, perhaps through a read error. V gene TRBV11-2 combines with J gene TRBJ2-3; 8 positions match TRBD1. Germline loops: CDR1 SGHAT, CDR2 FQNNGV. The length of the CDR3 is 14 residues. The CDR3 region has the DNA TGTGCCAGCAGCTTGGAAGGGGGGACAGGTACGCAGTATTTT. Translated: CASSLEGGTGTQYF.

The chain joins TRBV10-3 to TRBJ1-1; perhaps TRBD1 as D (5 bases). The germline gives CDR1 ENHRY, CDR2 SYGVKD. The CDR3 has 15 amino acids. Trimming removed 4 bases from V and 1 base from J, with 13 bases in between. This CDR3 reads CAISGPGVGNTEAFF. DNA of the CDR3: TGTGCCATCAGTGGCCCGGGGGTGGGGAACACTGAAGCTTTCTTT.

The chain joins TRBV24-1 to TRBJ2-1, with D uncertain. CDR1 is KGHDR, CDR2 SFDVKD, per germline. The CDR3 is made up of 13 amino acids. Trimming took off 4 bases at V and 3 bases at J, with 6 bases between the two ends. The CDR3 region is CATSDNNYNEQFF. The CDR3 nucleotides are TGTGCCACCAGTGACAACAACTACAATGAGCAGTTCTTC.

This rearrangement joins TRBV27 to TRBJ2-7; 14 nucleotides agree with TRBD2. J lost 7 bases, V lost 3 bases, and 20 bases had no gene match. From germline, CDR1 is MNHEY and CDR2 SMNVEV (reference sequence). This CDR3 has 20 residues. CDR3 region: CASSLLRLAGGSWGPGEQYF. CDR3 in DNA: TGTGCCAGCAGTTTGTTGAGACTAGCGGGAGGGTCTTGGGGTCCGGGTGAGCAGTACTTC.

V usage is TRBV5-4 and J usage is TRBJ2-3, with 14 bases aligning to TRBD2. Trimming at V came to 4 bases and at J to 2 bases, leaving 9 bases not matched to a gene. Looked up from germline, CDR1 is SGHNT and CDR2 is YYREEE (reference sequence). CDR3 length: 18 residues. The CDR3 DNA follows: TGTGCCAGCAGCCCGGGGGGACTAGCGGGAGTGGTCACAGATACGCAGTATTTT. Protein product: CASSPGGLAGVVTDTQYF. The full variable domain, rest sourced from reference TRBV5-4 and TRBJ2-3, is ETGVTQSPTHLIKTRGQQVTLRCSSQSGHNTVSWYQQALGQGPQFIFQYYREEENGRGNFPPRFSGLQFPNYSSELNVNALELDDSALYLCASSPGGLAGVVTDTQYFGPGTRLTVL.

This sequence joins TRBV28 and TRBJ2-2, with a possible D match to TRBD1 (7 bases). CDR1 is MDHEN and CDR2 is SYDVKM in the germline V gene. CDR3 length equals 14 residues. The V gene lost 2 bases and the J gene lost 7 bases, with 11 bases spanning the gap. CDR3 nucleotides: TGTGCCAGCAGTTTAACAGGGGAGGACGGGGAGCTGTTTTTT. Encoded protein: CASSLTGEDGELFF.

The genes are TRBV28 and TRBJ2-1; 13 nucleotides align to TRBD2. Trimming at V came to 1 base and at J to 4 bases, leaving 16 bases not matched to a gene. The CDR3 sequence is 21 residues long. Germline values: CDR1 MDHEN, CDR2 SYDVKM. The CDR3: CASSLSGYVNPGLAGYNEQFF. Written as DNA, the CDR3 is TGTGCCAGCAGTTTATCCGGTTACGTTAACCCGGGACTAGCGGGATACAATGAGCAGTTCTTC.

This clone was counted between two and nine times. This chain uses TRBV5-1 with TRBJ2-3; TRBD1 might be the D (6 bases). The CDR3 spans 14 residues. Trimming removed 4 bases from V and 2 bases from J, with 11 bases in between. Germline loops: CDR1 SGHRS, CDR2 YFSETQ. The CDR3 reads CASSIRTVTDTQYF. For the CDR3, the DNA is TGCGCCAGCAGCATCCGGACAGTCACAGATACGCAGTATTTT.

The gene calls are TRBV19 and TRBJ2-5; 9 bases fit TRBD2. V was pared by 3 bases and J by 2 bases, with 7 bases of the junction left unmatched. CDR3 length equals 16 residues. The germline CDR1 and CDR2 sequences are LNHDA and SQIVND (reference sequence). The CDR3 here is CASSISGRKRQETQYF. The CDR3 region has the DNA TGTGCCAGTAGTATTAGCGGGAGAAAGCGGCAAGAGACCCAGTACTTC.